This T cell receptor beta chain was retrieved from a study of T cells after yellow fever vaccination. The wider study: SMART-Seq v4 Ultra Low Input handled preparation of low-cell-number fractions.

The V gene end was trimmed by 7 bases and the J gene end by 3 bases; junction bases not matched to a gene: 10. The CDR3 consists of 14 residues. Per the germline V gene, CDR1 is SQVTM and CDR2 is ANQGSEA. A universal primer site and UMIs were added as TCR cDNA was made by 5'RACE template switching. TCRdb processed the 5' RACE reads anew with MiXCR; each CDR3 protein has one entry. The sample gives almost 600,000 distinct CDR3 sequences, approximately 15% of which show up once; around an eighth is in the top ten. Findings of the study overall: After the booster, 96% of CD4 and about nine tenths of CD8 primary-response clones were re-detected. By day 5 rather than day 15, the secondary response had peaked, though it was weaker.

This clonotype has just a few counts. Its antigen is not identified. Here the sequenced sample was PBMCs, taken on the day of the yellow fever booster vaccination. The chain employs TRBV29-1 and TRBJ2-7; 9 bases match TRBD2. The receptor was isolated from a man in his thirties or forties who received the YFV17D yellow fever vaccine. The CDR3 sequence is CSATRTSEIYEQYF. CDR3 coding DNA: TGCAGCGCCACAAGGACTAGCGAAATCTACGAGCAGTACTTC.